These T cell receptor beta chains were read from a single sample in a study of T-cell reconstitution after alpha-beta-depleted transplantation in children. One entry per CDR3 protein, called by TCRdb with MiXCR from the PCR reads. In the table there are some 490,000 distinct CDR3 sequences, under 15% of which are singletons. The specimen was PBMCs from the stem cell graft donor, collected from the stem cell graft. These TCRs come from a human donor who donated a stem cell graft to a child with combined immunodeficiency. Each CDR3 is given without its conserved first and last residue. The D gene is left open where the match is weak. The size field is filled for only some rows; it gives once, few, many or a size class.

CDR3 protein,D gene,V gene,J gene,clone size
ASSQDLGRSYEQY,-,TRBV4-3,TRBJ2-7,few
SAGTPNSYEQY,-,TRBV20-1,TRBJ2-7,-
ASSFRGDGELF,-,TRBV7-3,TRBJ2-2,-
ASSAEDSSSEKLF,-,TRBV5-6,TRBJ1-4,-
AIAGTSVHEQF,TRBD2,TRBV10-3,TRBJ2-1,few
ACSSDANTQY,-,TRBV7-3,TRBJ2-3,many
ASSLRQDQETQY,-,TRBV18,TRBJ2-5,-
ASSGLASDTQY,TRBD2,TRBV7-9,TRBJ2-3,-
ASSVDGSRTREQY,-,TRBV9,TRBJ2-7,-
ASSAPGPTSGANVLT,-,TRBV9,TRBJ2-6,few